This T cell receptor (beta chain) derives from a study of blood T cells in healthy people across ages. Points from the study as a whole: Higher diversity and more naive CD4+ cells were features of long-lived donors, compared to aged donors. Researchers deemed the diversity estimates from one million T cells underestimates. A strong correlation between TCR beta diversity and naive T cell percentage was seen.

The extraction recovered at least 6 micrograms of total RNA per sample. The germline V gene has CDR1 GTSNPN and CDR2 SVGIG (reference sequence). This CDR3 has 13 amino acids. With a J-beta primer mix and a sample-barcoded 5' primer, a second PCR ran roughly 6 to 11 cycles. MiXCR, applied by TCRdb to the 5' RACE reads, yields one record per CDR3 protein. The data hold roughly 900,000 distinct CDR3 sequences, with around 26% observed a single time. Concerning this clonotype itself: Antigen unknown.

The chain links TRBV30 to TRBJ2-7; D is possibly TRBD2 (5 bases). The DNA end favors TRBJ2-4, so the J call may be wrong. Specimen: blood. The source of this sequence is a woman of 80 years or more in good health. The CDR3 nucleotides are TGTGCCTGGAGTCTAGGGAGAGAAAACATTCAGTACTTC. It translates to CAWSLGRENIQYF.